What follows are 22 T cell receptor beta chains derived from one specimen sequenced in a study of T cell changes during pregnancy in multiple sclerosis. TCRdb's copy holds only in-frame clones and misses some; the assay was immunoSEQ multiplex PCR. The sample records about 40,000 clones, 80% to 90% being singletons. This material consisted of peripheral blood, taken in the first trimester of pregnancy. These receptor sequences come from a female donor in good health, enrolled as a control in a pregnancy study.

The DNA for the CDR3 is TGTGCCAGCATTATAGGACAGGGATCCACAGATACGCAGTATTTT. Translation: CASIIGQGSTDTQYF. This chain connects TRBV2 to TRBJ2-3, with TRBD1 identical over 8 bases. The CDR3 loop spans 15 amino acids. Germline V gene data show CDR1 as SNHLY and CDR2 as FYNNEI. The trim removed 7 bases at V and 2 bases at J, leaving 8 bases unmatched.

The chain combines TRBV29-1 with TRBJ2-3, with TRBD1 identical over 12 bases. V shed 7 bases and J 6 bases; nucleotides not matched to a gene: 8. The CDR3 has 14 residues. CDR1 and CDR2 from the germline V gene are SQVTM and ANQGSEA. CDR3 DNA: TGCAGCGGGACCGGGACAGGGGGCGCGGATACGCAGTATTTT. Protein sequence: CSGTGTGGADTQYF.

The rearrangement joins TRBV6-6 to TRBJ2-5, with D tentatively TRBD2 (6 bases). TRBJ2-7 matches the DNA end more closely, so the J call is doubtful. The CDR3 spans 14 residues. Germline V gene data show CDR1 as MNHNY and CDR2 as SVGAGI (reference sequence). CDR3 residues: CASSGDLQSYEQYF. For the CDR3, the DNA is TGTGCCAGCAGTGGGGACTTGCAATCCTACGAGCAGTACTTC.

Notes on this clone: Other DNA sequences from this sample encode an identical CDR3 as well. The J gene is TRBJ1-1, the V gene TRBV5-6; maybe TRBD1 (6 bases). The CDR3 extends over 15 amino acids. Germline CDR1 SGHDT, CDR2 YYEEEE. Between the trimmed V and J ends, which lost 0 bases and 1 base, there was a span of 10 bases. The CDR3 is CASSLANRENTEAFF. CDR3 DNA sequence: TGTGCCAGCAGCTTGGCTAACAGGGAGAACACTGAAGCTTTCTTT.

A single count supports this clone. This chain links TRBV20-1 with TRBJ2-3; D is undetermined. CDR1 and CDR2 from the germline V gene are DFQATT and SNEGSKA (reference sequence). The CDR3 extends over 11 amino acids. Trimming took 4 bases from V and 2 from J, leaving 4 bases between them. CDR3 sequence: CSAKYTDTQYF. The CDR3 nucleotides are TGCAGTGCTAAATACACAGATACGCAGTATTTT.

This chain connects TRBV10-3 to TRBJ2-7; D might be TRBD2 (6 bases). CDR3 size: 15 residues. The germline V gene has CDR1 ENHRY and CDR2 SYGVKD. V was trimmed by 5 bases and J by 2 bases, leaving 16 bases between them. CDR3 sequence reads: CAISQTGTQTYEQYF. In DNA, the CDR3 is TGTGCCATCAGTCAAACCGGGACTCAAACCTACGAGCAGTACTTC.

The rearrangement joins TRBV6-1 to TRBJ1-3, with D unclear. Trimming cost V 7 bases and J 7 bases, with 14 bases left between them. Germline lookup yields CDR1 MNHNS and CDR2 SASEGT. The CDR3 runs 13 residues. CDR3 sequence reads: CASKASEANTIYF. The CDR3 coding sequence is TGTGCCAGCAAGGCGTCCGAAGCGAACACCATATATTTT.

This clone was found once. The J gene is TRBJ1-2, the V gene TRBV28; D is possibly TRBD1 (6 bases). The CDR3 covers 15 residues. The V gene's germline CDR1 is MDHEN and CDR2 SYDVKM. V lost 5 bases and J 3 bases, leaving 16 bases between the germline ends. The CDR3 bases are TGTGCCAGCAGTCGGGGGGCGGCTCTTGACTATGGCTACACCTTC. Its translation: CASSRGAALDYGYTF.

The V and J genes are TRBV6-5 and TRBJ2-1; a weak D match, TRBD1 (6 bases). V was trimmed by 6 bases and J by 7 bases, leaving 13 bases between them. Germline V gene sequence: CDR1 MNHEY, CDR2 SVGAGI. This CDR3 has 13 amino acids. The CDR3 region is CASREDSLNEQFF. The CDR3 DNA is TGTGCCAGCAGGGAGGACAGCCTTAATGAGCAGTTCTTC.

The genes are TRBV11-2 and TRBJ2-7; the D gene is possibly TRBD2 (5 bases). V was trimmed by 3 bases and J by 6 bases, leaving 15 bases between them. The germline CDR1 and CDR2 sequences are SGHAT and FQNNGV. CDR3 size: 14 residues. DNA for the CDR3: TGTGCCAGCAGCTTGGCGGGTCTGAGCGGCGAGCAGTACTTC. Amino acid sequence: CASSLAGLSGEQYF.

This chain uses TRBV7-9 with TRBJ2-3; 9 bases are shared with TRBD2. The CDR3 is 18 amino acids. V dropped 5 bases and J dropped 3; count of bases not matched to a gene: 15. Germline CDR1 and CDR2: SEHNR and FQNEAQ (reference sequence). The CDR3 coding sequence is TGTGCCAGCAGCCCCCTCGGGCGGGGGGGCGCTCGGACAGATACGCAGTATTTT. Protein product: CASSPLGRGGARTDTQYF.

The chain links TRBV5-4 to TRBJ1-2; maybe TRBD1 (5 bases). This CDR3 comprises 14 residues. Deletions cut 0 bases from V and 6 bases from J, with 12 bases between. CDR1 is SGHNT and CDR2 is YYREEE in the germline V gene (reference sequence). The CDR3 coding sequence is TGTGCCAGCAGCTTGGCCTTCGGGGGGGATGGCTACACCTTC. It yields the protein CASSLAFGGDGYTF.

This chain connects TRBV19 to TRBJ1-1; no firm D call. Trimming pared 0 bases from V and 8 bases from J, leaving 10 bases between. Germline V gene lookup returns CDR1 LNHDA and CDR2 SQIVND (reference sequence). There are 13 residues in the CDR3. Written as DNA, the CDR3 is TGTGCCAGTAGTATAGAGGGAGCCGTGGAAGCTTTCTTT. Amino acids: CASSIEGAVEAFF.

V usage is TRBV11-2 and J usage is TRBJ1-2; 7 bases align to TRBD1. Per the germline V gene, CDR1 is SGHAT and CDR2 is FQNNGV. The V segment lost 6 bases and the J segment 8 bases; nucleotides outside the gene matches: 18. This CDR3 has 16 residues. CDR3 sequence: CASSPLRGGEGSGYTF. Written as DNA, the CDR3 is TGTGCCAGCAGTCCCTTAAGAGGGGGCGAGGGCAGCGGCTACACCTTC.

The chain joins TRBV2 to TRBJ1-2; D remains ambiguous. The CDR3 has 12 residues. Germline assignment: CDR1 SNHLY and CDR2 FYNNEI. The V end lost 6 bases, the J end lost 3 bases, and 8 bases lay between the germline ends. The CDR3, as DNA: TGTGCCAGCAGATCAGGTGACTATGGCTACACCTTC. Its translation: CASRSGDYGYTF.

This clone was seen a few times. The chain is built from TRBV6-1 and TRBJ1-1; D is undetermined. Germline-derived CDR1 and CDR2 are MNHNS and SASEGT. This CDR3 region has 11 residues. Trimming took 10 bases from V and 4 from J, leaving 10 bases between them. CDR3 residues: CATLGGTEAFF. CDR3 sequence (DNA): TGTGCCACCCTAGGTGGCACTGAAGCTTTCTTT.

There are a few counts of this clone. The chain employs TRBV9 and TRBJ1-1, with D perhaps TRBD1 (5 bases). This CDR3 comprises 14 residues. V lost 0 bases, J lost 0 bases, and 6 bases lay in between. Germline-derived CDR1 and CDR2 are SGDLS and YYNGEE. The CDR3 DNA is TGTGCCAGCAGCGTAGGGGGGGTGAACACTGAAGCTTTCTTT. Residues: CASSVGGVNTEAFF. The whole variable domain, filled in from reference TRBV9 and TRBJ1-1, reads DSGVTQTPKHLITATGQRVTLRCSPRSGDLSVYWYQQSLDQGLQFLIQYYNGEERAKGNILERFSAQQFPDLHSELNLSSLELGDSALYFCASSVGGVNTEAFFGQGTRLTVV.

CDR3 sequence reads: CASSELPGQGAGDSPLHF. The CDR3 DNA is TGTGCCAGCAGTGAACTACCGGGACAGGGGGCTGGAGATTCACCCCTCCACTTT. The chain joins TRBV2 to TRBJ1-6; 12 bases are a match to TRBD1. The CDR3 is 18 amino acids. The J segment lost 8 bases and the V segment lost 2 bases, leaving 10 bases of the junction unmatched. Per germline, CDR1 SNHLY and CDR2 FYNNEI.

CDR3 in DNA: TGCAGTGCTAGAGACCCCCTTGAGCAGTTCTTC. This gives the protein CSARDPLEQFF. The rearrangement uses TRBV20-1 and TRBJ2-1; D not certain. The germline gives CDR1 DFQATT, CDR2 SNEGSKA (reference sequence). The V gene lost 0 bases and the J gene lost 9 bases, with 6 bases spanning the gap. The CDR3 extends over 11 amino acids.

The rearrangement uses TRBV7-3 and TRBJ2-3; tentative D call: TRBD2 (5 bases). Germline lookup yields CDR1 SGHTA and CDR2 FQGTGA. The length of the CDR3 is 13 residues. V was pared by 3 bases and J by 4 bases, with 8 bases between. CDR3 sequence (DNA): TGTGCCAGCAGCTTCGGGGTCGCAGATACGCAGTATTTT. Translating it yields CASSFGVADTQYF.

V usage is TRBV7-9 and J usage is TRBJ2-1, with TRBD2 matching over 8 bases. V dropped 4 bases and J dropped 0; count of bases not matched to a gene: 14. CDR3 length equals 19 residues. From germline, CDR1 is SEHNR and CDR2 FQNEAQ (reference sequence). CDR3: CASSSIKISGASSYNEQFF. CDR3 in DNA: TGTGCCAGCAGCTCAATTAAAATTAGCGGGGCAAGCTCCTACAATGAGCAGTTCTTC.

The V gene is TRBV5-6, the J gene TRBJ1-2, with D possibly being TRBD1 (5 bases). The CDR3 length is 13 residues. V lost 4 bases and J lost 4, with 11 bases in between. Germline loops: CDR1 SGHDT, CDR2 YYEEEE. CDR3 DNA: TGTGCCAGCAGCCCAACAGGCTTCTATGGCTACACCTTC. Amino acid sequence: CASSPTGFYGYTF.